A selection of T cell receptor beta chains follows, all from one sample in a study of blood T cells in healthy people across ages. MiXCR, run by TCRdb on the 5' RACE reads, gives a single entry per CDR3 protein. The sample contains 550,000 to 750,000 distinct CDR3 sequences, 21% of which appear only once. Sequencing was performed on blood. These receptor sequences come from a man between 65 and 85 years old in good health. CDR3s include the opening cysteine and the closing phenylalanine or tryptophan.

j_call: TRBJ2-7; v_call: TRBV7-3; cdr3_length: 13; cdr3_aa: CASSMGQGLEQYF
j_call: .; v_call: TRBV6-6; cdr3_length: 14; cdr3_aa: CASSDPKEHYEQYF
j_call: TRBJ2-7; v_call: TRBV2; cdr3_length: 12; cdr3_aa: CASSERDYEQYF
j_call: TRBJ2-7; v_call: TRBV7-2; cdr3_length: 16; cdr3_aa: CASSLSSELARPEQYF
j_call: TRBJ2-2; v_call: TRBV4-1; cdr3_length: 15; cdr3_aa: CASSQDTAATGELFF
j_call: TRBJ2-5; v_call: TRBV15; cdr3_length: 14; cdr3_aa: CATSRGQTKETQYF
j_call: TRBJ2-7; v_call: TRBV20-1; cdr3_length: 13; cdr3_aa: CSASPDSRGEQYF
j_call: TRBJ1-3; v_call: TRBV7-6; cdr3_length: 12; cdr3_aa: CASSANKNTIYF
j_call: TRBJ2-7; v_call: TRBV10-3; cdr3_length: 12; cdr3_aa: CAIRTGEYEQYF
j_call: TRBJ1-1; v_call: TRBV3-1; cdr3_length: 15; cdr3_aa: CASSQDLRDSAIFRF
j_call: TRBJ2-5; v_call: TRBV5-1; cdr3_length: 13; cdr3_aa: CASSREGQETQYF
j_call: TRBJ2-7; v_call: TRBV2; cdr3_length: 13; cdr3_aa: CASSDKVSGEQYF
j_call: TRBJ2-7; v_call: TRBV5-1; cdr3_length: 16; cdr3_aa: CASSLVVQGMDYEQYF
j_call: TRBJ2-3; v_call: TRBV20-1; cdr3_length: 15; cdr3_aa: CRARVDSGMGDTQYF
j_call: TRBJ2-1; v_call: TRBV2; cdr3_length: 15; cdr3_aa: CASSKSGSLYNEQFF
j_call: TRBJ2-1; v_call: TRBV20-1; cdr3_length: 15; cdr3_aa: CSASKASGTPEEQFF
j_call: TRBJ1-1; v_call: TRBV7-9; cdr3_length: 15; cdr3_aa: CVSSPGGGWNTEAFF
j_call: TRBJ2-7; v_call: TRBV19; cdr3_length: 14; cdr3_aa: CASSITGTSYEQYF
j_call: TRBJ1-2; v_call: TRBV12-3/TRBV12-4; cdr3_length: 13; cdr3_aa: CASTGGALYGYTF
j_call: TRBJ2-5; v_call: TRBV21-1; cdr3_length: 15; cdr3_aa: CASNCLGGEKETQYF
j_call: TRBJ2-7; v_call: TRBV5-1; cdr3_length: 15; cdr3_aa: CASSLDSGSTNEQYF
j_call: TRBJ2-3; v_call: TRBV18; cdr3_length: 16; cdr3_aa: CASSHTGTGGTDTQYF
j_call: TRBJ2-1; v_call: TRBV7-9; cdr3_length: 16; cdr3_aa: CASSLGPAGPSNEQFF
j_call: TRBJ2-5; v_call: TRBV6-5; cdr3_length: 11; cdr3_aa: CASYNEETQYF
j_call: TRBJ2-5; v_call: TRBV6-6; cdr3_length: 12; cdr3_aa: CASSYTSREQYF
j_call: TRBJ2-1; v_call: TRBV24-1; cdr3_length: 15; cdr3_aa: CATSDGLAGVFEQFF
j_call: TRBJ2-2; v_call: TRBV24-1; cdr3_length: 14; cdr3_aa: CATSDPRNTGELFF
j_call: TRBJ2-1; v_call: TRBV6-2/TRBV6-3; cdr3_length: 17; cdr3_aa: CASKGGGLAGGGNEQFF
j_call: .; v_call: TRBV19; cdr3_length: 14; cdr3_aa: CASSGLAPTYEQYF